The 28 T cell receptor beta chains below all came from one sample that was sequenced in a study of blood T cells in healthy people across ages (dated by TCRdb to the mid-2010s). Preparation of the library involved 5' RACE. Sequencing was carried out with an Illumina HiSeq 2500. A second PCR of 7 to 11 cycles was performed with a sample-barcoded 5' primer and a J-beta primer mix. TCRdb handled the public reads itself, with Q25 trimming in fastp and clone calling in MiXCR, and kept productive beta chains. Merged by CDR3 protein, the rows form single entries marked with the most common genes and DNA. For this sample the table gives roughly 680,000 distinct CDR3 sequences, of which approximately 50% were detected only once. About 32% of the sample rests with the top ten. The sample consisted of blood. These receptors all stem from an older woman in good health.

For this clonotype: No conserved phenylalanine or tryptophan is present at the end of the CDR3, so a read error is the likely explanation. The DNA for the CDR3 is TGTGCCAGCAGTTACACCCACCCATGGGAGACCCAGTACGTC. Its translation: CASSYTHPWETQYV. The chain is built from TRBV6-5 and TRBJ2-5; D is unresolved. The germline V gene has CDR1 MNHEY and CDR2 SVGAGI. The V end lost 2 bases, the J end lost 5 bases, and 12 bases lay between the germline ends. The CDR3 length is 14 residues.

This clonotype was counted only a few times. The chain combines TRBV20-1 with TRBJ2-3; 16 nucleotides match TRBD2. The ends lost 0 bases at V and 4 bases at J; junction bases unmatched: 7. Germline lookup yields CDR1 DFQATT and CDR2 SNEGSKA (reference sequence). This CDR3 has 18 amino acids. The CDR3 here is CSARDLGTSGRAADTQYF. The CDR3 nucleotides are TGCAGTGCTAGAGATCTCGGGACTAGCGGGAGGGCCGCAGATACGCAGTATTTT.

This clonotype was detected only a few times. One end of the junction varies from germline; a read error may be responsible. The chain carries TRBV20-1 and TRBJ2-3, with D possibly called TRBD1 or TRBD2 (5 bases each). This CDR3 has 14 residues. Germline CDR1 reads DFQATT; CDR2 reads SNEGSKA (reference sequence). The CDR3 sequence is CSARDRTGADTQYF. CDR3 sequence (DNA): TGCAGTGCTAGAGATCGGACTGGGGCAGACACGCAGTATTTT.

The chain joins TRBV28 to TRBJ2-1, with D hard to call. V gave up 5 bases and J gave up 6 bases, with 5 bases separating them. The V gene's germline CDR1 is MDHEN and CDR2 SYDVKM. CDR3 length: 11 residues. CDR3 protein: CASSPTNEQFF. CDR3 nucleotides: TGTGCCAGCAGTCCCACCAATGAGCAGTTCTTC.

V gene TRBV7-2 combines with J gene TRBJ2-1; D is undetermined. The germline gives CDR1 SGHTA, CDR2 FQGNSA. The V and J ends lost 5 bases and 3 bases respectively, with 11 bases between them. The CDR3 covers 14 residues. The CDR3 region is CASSGLHYYNEQFF. The CDR3 region has the DNA TGTGCCAGCAGCGGTTTGCATTACTACAATGAGCAGTTCTTC.

Only a few counts were recorded for this clonotype. CDR3 nucleotides: TGCGCCAGCAGCTTGGATTCCAGGGGAAACATTCAGTACTTC. This sequence encodes CASSLDSRGNIQYF. The chain employs TRBV5-1 and TRBJ2-4, with D possibly being TRBD1 (6 bases). Trimming took 0 bases from V and 6 from J, leaving 10 bases between them. Germline values: CDR1 SGHRS, CDR2 YFSETQ. This CDR3 is built from 14 residues.

This clonotype occurred a few times. The DNA of the CDR3 is TGCAGTCCAGTCGGGAGGGGAGATACGCAGTATTTT. It codes for CSPVGRGDTQYF. The genes are TRBV20-1 and TRBJ2-3; 8 bases align to TRBD2. The CDR3 loop spans 12 amino acids. Germline V gene data show CDR1 as DFQATT and CDR2 as SNEGSKA (reference sequence). The V gene end was trimmed by 8 bases and the J gene end by 5 bases; junction bases not matched to a gene: 6.

The chain carries TRBV28 and TRBJ1-5, with 7 bases lining up with TRBD1. Per germline, CDR1 MDHEN and CDR2 SYDVKM. The CDR3 runs 16 residues. After removal of 6 bases from V and 1 base from J, the junction contained 9 bases not matched to a gene. CDR3 in amino acids: CASSFVGQVSNQPQHF. CDR3 in DNA: TGTGCCAGCAGCTTCGTCGGACAGGTCAGCAATCAGCCCCAGCATTTT.

Notes on this clonotype: Just one base apart from a much larger clone, this may be a read error. The chain uses TRBV29-1 and TRBJ2-5, with 8 positions matching TRBD1. The germline gives CDR1 SQVTM, CDR2 ANQGSEA. This CDR3 is built from 12 residues. The CDR3 protein is CCVTTGVETQYF. The DNA of the CDR3 is TGCTGCGTTACGACAGGGGTAGAGACCCAGTACTTC.

This clonotype was counted ten times or more. V usage is TRBV12-3 or TRBV12-4 and J usage is TRBJ1-2; 9 nucleotides match TRBD1. The CDR3 is 15 residues long. V shed 3 bases and J 8 bases; nucleotides not matched to a gene: 10. CDR3 protein: CASSFYGDREGGYTF. Here the CDR3 DNA reads TGTGCCAGCAGTTTCTACGGGGACAGGGAAGGAGGCTACACCTTC.

The rearrangement links TRBV4-1 to TRBJ1-1, with 10 bases lining up with TRBD1. Germline V gene data show CDR1 as MGHRA and CDR2 as YSYEKL. This CDR3 region has 15 residues. V gave up 1 base and J gave up 5 bases; unmatched junction bases: 4. Here the CDR3 DNA reads TGCGCCAGCAGCCAAGCGGTGGGACAGGGGACTGAAGCTTTCTTT. This gives the protein CASSQAVGQGTEAFF.

This chain connects TRBV7-2 to TRBJ2-7, with 8 nucleotides matching TRBD2. Germline V lookup: CDR1 SGHTA, CDR2 FQGNSA. CDR3 size: 16 residues. V gave up 1 base and J gave up 7 bases; unmatched junction bases: 12. The CDR3 DNA reads as TGTGCCAGCAGCTTAGGCATGTTAGCGGGAACGGGGGAGCAGTACTTC. This gives the protein CASSLGMLAGTGEQYF.

The CDR3 is CASSLAASGSGEQYF. In DNA form, the CDR3 reads TGTGCCAGCAGCTTAGCGGCTAGCGGGAGTGGAGAGCAGTACTTC. The chain uses TRBV7-8 and TRBJ2-5; 10 bases line up with TRBD2. Germline values: CDR1 SGHVS, CDR2 FQNEAQ. CDR3 size: 15 residues. V shed 0 bases, J shed 11 bases, and the junction held 9 bases outside the gene matches.

This clonotype has only a few counts. The chain recombines TRBV20-1 with TRBJ2-3, with 7 bases fitting TRBD2. Germline V gene lookup returns CDR1 DFQATT and CDR2 SNEGSKA (reference sequence). The length of the CDR3 is 13 residues. Trimming removed 7 bases from V and 1 base from J; junction bases left unmatched: 5. The CDR3 region is CSGEGSGTDTQYF. CDR3 bases: TGCAGTGGGGAGGGGTCGGGCACAGATACGCAGTATTTT.

The chain joins TRBV4-2 to TRBJ1-2, with a possible D match to TRBD1 (6 bases). V was pared by 1 base and J by 1 base, with 7 bases between. The CDR3 totals 14 residues. Germline V gene lookup returns CDR1 LGHNA and CDR2 YNFKEQ. The CDR3 bases are TGTGCCAGCAGCCAAGGGACAGATAACTATGGCTACACCTTC. Translated, it gives CASSQGTDNYGYTF.

The CDR3, as DNA: TGTGCCAGCCCGCCCGCGATGGCGGGAGTTCCAGATACGCAGTATTTT. This translates into CASPPAMAGVPDTQYF. The chain is built from TRBV28 and TRBJ2-3, with 7 bases aligning to TRBD2. The junction had 15 bases not matched to a gene; V was cut back by 8 bases and J by 4 bases. Germline V gives CDR1 MDHEN, CDR2 SYDVKM. The CDR3 contains 16 residues.

Worth noting for this clonotype: With a much larger clone just one base away, this may be a read error. The rearrangement uses TRBV12-3 or TRBV12-4 and TRBJ2-7; TRBD1 matches at 7 bases. This CDR3 has 14 amino acids. V dropped 3 bases and J dropped 5; count of bases not matched to a gene: 7. The CDR3 nucleotides read TGTGCCAGCAGTTTTTTGACAGGGTGGCACGAGCAGTACTTC. Protein: CASSFLTGWHEQYF.

This clonotype was detected only once. This chain uses TRBV7-2 with TRBJ2-5; 7 positions agree with TRBD1. The CDR3 length is 15 residues. V lost 1 base and J lost 11; bases outside the gene matches: 13. Looked up from germline, CDR1 is SGHTA and CDR2 is FQGNSA. This CDR3 is CASSLDEGGWYEQYF. The CDR3 DNA sequence: TGTGCCAGCAGCTTAGATGAAGGGGGCTGGTATGAGCAGTACTTC.

This sequence joins TRBV5-6 and TRBJ2-3, with D perhaps TRBD1 (5 bases). The CDR3 is made up of 17 amino acids. Germline loops: CDR1 SGHDT, CDR2 YYEEEE. V dropped 4 bases and J dropped 0 bases, with 18 bases sitting between them. The CDR3 DNA follows: TGTGCCAGCAGCCCCCACGGACAAAGGATCAGCACAGATACGCAGTATTTT. It translates to CASSPHGQRISTDTQYF.

This clonotype appeared a few times. The chain carries TRBV20-1 and TRBJ1-6; no clear D gene. CDR1 and CDR2 (germline): DFQATT, SNEGSKA (reference sequence). CDR3 length: 15 residues. The V gene lost 1 base and the J gene lost 6 bases, with 13 bases spanning the gap. The CDR3 here is CSARVPGFTNSPLHF. The CDR3 DNA is TGCAGTGCTAGAGTTCCAGGATTCACTAATTCACCCCTCCACTTT.

This clonotype was recorded a few times. The chain links TRBV29-1 to TRBJ1-1; no clear D. With 5 bases removed from V and 1 base from J, the gap between germline ends came to 14 bases. Looked up from germline, CDR1 is SQVTM and CDR2 is ANQGSEA. CDR3 length: 14 amino acids. For the CDR3, the DNA is TGCAGCGTTACCGGTGGTTGGGGGAACACTGAAGCTTTCTTT. It specifies CSVTGGWGNTEAFF.

This clonotype has more than one count but fewer than ten. The J gene is TRBJ1-2, the V gene TRBV20-1, with a tentative D call TRBD1 (5 bases). CDR3 length equals 12 residues. Trimming removed 3 bases from V and 7 bases from J, with 12 bases in between. The germline V gene has CDR1 DFQATT and CDR2 SNEGSKA (reference sequence). The CDR3 loop is CSARIGEIGYTF. CDR3 sequence (DNA): TGCAGTGCTAGGATAGGGGAAATTGGCTACACCTTC.

This chain uses TRBV28 with TRBJ1-1, with TRBD1 as a possible D gene (6 bases). CDR3 length: 15 residues. Trimming removed 5 bases at V and 0 bases at J, with 13 bases between. The germline CDR1 and CDR2 sequences are MDHEN and SYDVKM. The CDR3: CASSPGTPMNTEAFF. Here the CDR3 DNA reads TGTGCCAGCAGTCCCGGGACACCAATGAACACTGAAGCTTTCTTT.

The genes are TRBV18 and TRBJ2-7, with D maybe TRBD1 (6 bases). CDR3 size: 15 residues. Trimming took off 6 bases at V and 0 bases at J, with 15 bases between the two ends. In germline, CDR1 is KGHSH, CDR2 LQKENI. The CDR3 bases are TGTGCCAGCTCGAGTGTGTGGGGGCTCTCCTACGAGCAGTACTTC. Translation: CASSSVWGLSYEQYF.

The chain uses TRBV6-6 and TRBJ1-1, with a possible D match to TRBD1 (6 bases). V lost 5 bases, J lost 8 bases, and 21 bases lay in between. Germline V gene data show CDR1 as MNHNY and CDR2 as SVGAGI (reference sequence). The CDR3 is 15 residues long. The chain's CDR3 is CASSDPGVSLSEAFF. Written as DNA, the CDR3 is TGTGCCAGCAGTGACCCAGGGGTCTCCCTTTCGGAAGCTTTCTTT.

V and J are TRBV7-2 and TRBJ1-1; no firm D call. V was cut by 2 bases and J by 1 base, with 8 bases left in between. This CDR3 spans 14 amino acids. The V gene's germline CDR1 is SGHTA and CDR2 FQGNSA. CDR3 amino acids: CASSLTTENTEAFF. The CDR3 DNA is TGTGCCAGCAGCTTAACGACGGAGAACACTGAAGCTTTCTTT.

This clonotype was detected only a few times. The chain carries TRBV2 and TRBJ2-7; TRBD2 matches at 8 bases. Germline V gene data show CDR1 as SNHLY and CDR2 as FYNNEI. There are 15 residues in the CDR3. The V gene end was trimmed by 3 bases and the J gene end by 5 bases; junction bases not matched to a gene: 9. CDR3 residues: CASSESVAGLHEQYF. DNA of the CDR3: TGTGCCAGCAGTGAGAGTGTAGCGGGGCTTCACGAGCAGTACTTC.

The chain joins TRBV9 to TRBJ2-1, with 7 positions matching TRBD2. CDR1 is SGDLS and CDR2 is YYNGEE in the germline V gene. This CDR3 region has 13 residues. V lost 0 bases, J lost 10 bases, and 4 bases stayed unmatched. The CDR3 DNA follows: TGTGCCAGCAGCGTAGCTTTGGGAGGGGAGCAGTTCTTC. It translates to CASSVALGGEQFF.